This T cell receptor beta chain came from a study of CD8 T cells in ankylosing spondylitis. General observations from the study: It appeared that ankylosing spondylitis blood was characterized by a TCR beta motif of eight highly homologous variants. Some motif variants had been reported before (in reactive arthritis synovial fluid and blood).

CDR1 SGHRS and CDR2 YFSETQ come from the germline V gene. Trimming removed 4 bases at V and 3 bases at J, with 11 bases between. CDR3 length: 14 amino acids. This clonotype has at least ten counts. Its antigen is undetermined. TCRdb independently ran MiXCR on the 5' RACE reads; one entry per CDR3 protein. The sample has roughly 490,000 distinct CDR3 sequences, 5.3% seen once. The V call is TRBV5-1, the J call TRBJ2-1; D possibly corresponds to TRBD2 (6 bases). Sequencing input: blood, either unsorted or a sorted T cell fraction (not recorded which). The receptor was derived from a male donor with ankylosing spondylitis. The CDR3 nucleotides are TGCGCCAGCAGCCGGGACTCCTACTACAATGAGCAGTTCTTC. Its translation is CASSRDSYYNEQFF. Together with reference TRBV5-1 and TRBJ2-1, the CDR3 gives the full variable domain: KAGVTQTPRYLIKTRGQQVTLSCSPISGHRSVSWYQQTPGQGLQFLFEYFSETQRNKGNFPGRFSGRQFSNSRSEMNVSTLELGDSALYLCASSRDSYYNEQFFGPGTRLTVL.